This T cell receptor (beta chain) was recorded in a study of T-cell memory formation after mild COVID-19. From germline, CDR1 is LGHDT and CDR2 YNNKEL (reference sequence). J was trimmed by 7 bases and V by 1 base; bases with no gene match: 1. This CDR3 contains 13 residues. This clonotype has a count of ten or more. TCRdb independently ran MiXCR on the 5' RACE reads; one entry per CDR3 protein. In the table there are some 310,000 distinct CDR3 sequences, 20% to 25% of which are singletons. The sample taken for sequencing was PBMCs or a T cell subset sorted from them (not recorded which). The rearrangement links TRBV3-1 to TRBJ2-1, with 7 bases matching TRBD2. This TCR derives from a young man who had mild COVID-19 (a few samples of this study predate the infection). Cell type and time point are not known. CDR3 loop: CASSQASGNEQFF. The CDR3 DNA reads TGTGCCAGCAGCCAAGCTAGCGGAAATGAGCAGTTCTTC.